A selection of T cell receptor beta chains follows, all from one sample in a study of response to subunit inactivated influenza vaccine. TCRdb redid the calling of the RT-PCR reads with MiXCR, one entry per CDR3 protein. The sample holds hundreds of thousands of distinct CDR3 sequences, 22% seen once. This sample comprised PBMCs from blood, obtained less than 22 months after vaccination. Source of these receptors: a man aged 45-69 years who received an inactivated influenza vaccine. CDR3s include the opening cysteine and the closing phenylalanine or tryptophan. A D gene is named only where the DNA matches it firmly. Part of the rows lack a size; the others show once, few, many or a class for expanded clones.

clone_size j_call d_call v_call cdr3_aa cdr3_nt
- TRBJ2-7 TRBD1 TRBV11-2 CASSLVALTGSSYEQYF TGTGCCAGCAGCTTAGTAGCGCTGACAGGGAGCTCCTACGAGCAGTACTTC
- TRBJ2-2 - TRBV12-3/TRBV12-4 CASTLGSATGELFF TGTGCCAGCACCCTTGGGAGCGCAACCGGGGAGCTGTTTTTT
- TRBJ2-7 - TRBV18 CASSRGQNYEQYF TGTGCCAGCTCACGCGGCCAGAACTACGAGCAGTACTTC
- TRBJ1-6 - TRBV5-1 CASSLVGYSPLHF TGCGCCAGCAGCTTGGTTGGGTATTCACCCCTCCACTTT
few TRBJ1-6 - TRBV5-1 CASSEGPGHRHNSPLHF TGCGCCAGCAGCGAAGGTCCGGGACACAGGCATAATTCACCCCTCCACTTT
few TRBJ1-2 - TRBV12-3/TRBV12-4 CASSHTRGPTGYTF TGTGCCAGCAGTCACACGAGGGGACCGACGGGCTACACCTTC
- TRBJ1-2 - TRBV12-3/TRBV12-4 CASRGGNYGYTF TGTGCCAGCCGAGGGGGGAACTATGGCTACACCTTC
- TRBJ1-4 - TRBV7-9 CASSPQTEERLFF TGTGCCAGCAGCCCCCAGACAGAAGAAAGACTGTTTTTT
few TRBJ1-2 - TRBV24-1 CATSDYPGDPKGYTF TGTGCCACCAGTGATTACCCGGGGGACCCTAAAGGCTACACCTTC
- TRBJ2-7 - TRBV5-1 CASSLVLQNSYEQYF TGCGCCAGCAGCTTGGTCTTGCAGAACTCCTACGAGCAGTACTTC
few TRBJ2-1 - TRBV11-3 CASSLVGGTGVEQFF TGTGCCAGCAGCTTAGTAGGGGGTACTGGGGTTGAGCAGTTCTTC
- TRBJ1-5 TRBD1 TRBV6-1 CASRGTGGNQPQHF TGTGCCAGCAGGGGGACAGGGGGCAATCAGCCCCAGCATTTT
many TRBJ1-1 - TRBV18 CASSPQVNTEAFF TGTGCCAGCTCACCACAGGTTAACACTGAAGCTTTCTTT
- TRBJ1-1 - TRBV28 CASSLGARNTEAFF TGTGCCAGCAGCTTAGGGGCGAGGAACACTGAAGCTTTCTTT
- TRBJ1-2 - TRBV4-3 CASSQDWSPRANYGYTF TGCGCCAGCAGCCAAGATTGGTCACCCCGAGCTAACTATGGCTACACCTTC
- TRBJ2-2 TRBD2 TRBV7-7 CARGGSDTGELFF TGTGCCCGGGGAGGGTCCGACACCGGGGAGCTGTTTTTT
- TRBJ1-2 TRBD1 TRBV11-2 CASSHRDRSLGYTF TGTGCCAGCAGCCACCGGGACAGGAGCTTGGGCTACACCTTC
many TRBJ1-5 TRBD1 TRBV20-1 CSARGQSVGPQHF TGCAGTGCTAGGGGACAGTCAGTGGGGCCCCAGCATTTT
- TRBJ2-3 - TRBV14 CASSPPPTPRGSDTQYF TGTGCCAGCAGCCCCCCCCCGACACCACGAGGTTCAGATACGCAGTATTTT
few TRBJ1-1 TRBD1 TRBV12-3/TRBV12-4 CASSFDRGRRTEAFF TGTGCCAGCAGTTTCGACAGGGGGCGAAGGACTGAAGCTTTCTTT
few TRBJ2-1 TRBD2 TRBV9 CASSASNPGTSREQFF TGTGCCAGCAGCGCTAGCAACCCCGGGACTAGTCGTGAGCAGTTCTTC
- TRBJ2-5 - TRBV7-6 CASSPGQLAKTQYF TGTGCCAGCAGCCCCGGCCAGCTAGCGAAGACCCAGTACTTC
many TRBJ1-1 - TRBV6-2/TRBV6-3 CASSYLTGRPEAFF TGTGCCAGCAGTTACCTGACGGGTAGGCCTGAAGCTTTCTTT
few TRBJ1-1 - TRBV21-1 CASSKLGQGEAFF TGTGCCAGCAGCAAATTAGGACAGGGAGAAGCTTTCTTT
- TRBJ2-2 - TRBV5-1 CASSFGNAGELFF TGCGCCAGCAGCTTCGGGAACGCCGGGGAGCTGTTTTTT
few TRBJ2-2 TRBD1 TRBV6-6 CASGTANTGELFF TGTGCCAGCGGGACAGCGAACACCGGGGAGCTGTTTTTT
once TRBJ2-5 - TRBV27 CASSPLQGSVQETQYF TGTGCCAGCAGCCCATTACAGGGATCGGTCCAAGAGACCCAGTACTTC
few TRBJ1-6 - TRBV11-2 CASSLVTGSYNSPLHF TGTGCCAGCAGCTTAGTAACTGGCTCCTATAATTCACCCCTCCACTTT
many TRBJ1-1 TRBD1 TRBV5-1 CASSWGQGWNTEAFF TGCGCCAGCAGCTGGGGACAGGGATGGAACACTGAAGCTTTCTTT
- TRBJ1-5 - TRBV4-1 CASSPLFKGPRGNQPQHF TGCGCCAGCAGCCCTTTGTTCAAGGGCCCGAGGGGAAATCAGCCCCAGCATTTT
- TRBJ2-2 - TRBV7-8 CASSLGYGAGELFF TGTGCCAGCAGCTTAGGCTACGGGGCCGGGGAGCTGTTTTTT
- TRBJ1-1 - TRBV20-1 CSAQSSLDRWNTEAFF TGCAGTGCTCAGTCCTCGCTAGACAGATGGAACACTGAAGCTTTCTTT
- TRBJ1-5 - TRBV12-3/TRBV12-4 CASSLDRAPQHF TGTGCCAGCAGTTTAGACAGGGCGCCCCAGCATTTT
- TRBJ1-5 TRBD1 TRBV10-3 CAISEGDRGSQPQHF TGTGCCATCAGTGAGGGTGACAGGGGGAGTCAGCCCCAGCATTTT
- TRBJ2-3 TRBD2 TRBV29-1 CSVSGRENTDTQYF TGCAGCGTATCCGGGAGGGAGAACACAGATACGCAGTATTTT
- TRBJ1-2 - TRBV4-2 CASSPSRDKNYGYTF TGTGCCAGCAGCCCGTCCCGGGACAAGAACTATGGCTACACCTTC
- TRBJ2-3 - TRBV6-2/TRBV6-3 CASGPPSGRWQTDTQYF TGTGCCAGCGGCCCACCCTCAGGGAGATGGCAGACAGATACGCAGTATTTT
few TRBJ1-4 TRBD1 TRBV29-1 CSVGTASNEKLFF TGCAGCGTCGGGACAGCCTCTAATGAAAAACTGTTTTTT
- TRBJ2-6 - TRBV18 CASSPLHGSGANVLTF TGTGCCAGCTCACCACTTCACGGCTCTGGGGCCAACGTCCTGACTTTC
- TRBJ1-2 TRBD1 TRBV27 CASRLDLGTGYGYTF TGTGCCAGCAGACTTGACCTTGGGACAGGGTATGGCTACACCTTC
many TRBJ1-2 - TRBV5-8 CASSLSRGPSGGYTF TGTGCCAGCAGCTTGTCTCGCGGGCCAAGTGGTGGCTACACCTTC
- TRBJ1-3 - TRBV7-2 CASSLAGSKSSGNTIYF TGTGCCAGCAGCTTAGCTGGTTCCAAATCCTCTGGAAACACCATATATTTT
many TRBJ1-1 - TRBV12-3/TRBV12-4 CASSLTNTEAFF TGTGCCAGCAGTTTAACGAACACTGAAGCTTTCTTT
- TRBJ2-5 TRBD1 TRBV2 CASDRQGRETQYF TGTGCCAGCGACCGACAGGGGAGGGAGACCCAGTACTTC
few TRBJ1-5 - TRBV12-3/TRBV12-4 CASSLRAEDQPQHF TGTGCCAGCAGTTTAAGGGCCGAGGATCAGCCCCAGCATTTT
many TRBJ1-1 - TRBV4-1 CASSPSKGYAAFF TGCGCCAGCAGCCCCTCCAAGGGGTACGCAGCTTTCTTT
many TRBJ1-5 - TRBV12-3/TRBV12-4 CASSLGGLGQPQHF TGTGCCAGCAGTTTGGGGGGGCTTGGTCAGCCCCAGCATTTT
- TRBJ2-7 - TRBV12-3/TRBV12-4 CASSFESSYEQYF TGTGCCAGCAGTTTTGAGAGCTCCTACGAGCAGTACTTC
- TRBJ2-1 - TRBV29-1 CSVDVGVFEQFF TGCAGCGTTGATGTGGGAGTCTTTGAGCAGTTCTTC
few TRBJ2-3 - TRBV4-2 CASSHPLGVTDTQYF TGTGCCAGCAGCCACCCCCTCGGGGTAACAGATACGCAGTATTTT
many TRBJ2-1 TRBD2 TRBV20-1 CSAPGASLGGNEQFF TGCAGTGCCCCTGGGGCTAGCCTGGGGGGGAATGAGCAGTTCTTC
many TRBJ1-2 TRBD1 TRBV6-1 CASSPRGTGAYGYTF TGTGCCAGCTCCCCACGGGGGACAGGGGCCTATGGCTACACCTTC
- TRBJ2-3 - TRBV5-8 CASSHRDTQYF TGTGCCAGCAGCCATAGGGATACGCAGTATTTT
- TRBJ2-1 - TRBV20-1 CSAAGDVSTYNEQFF TGCAGTGCTGCAGGGGACGTCTCAACCTACAATGAGCAGTTCTTC
few TRBJ1-2 - TRBV20-1 CSAPPDGPWGYTF TGCAGTGCCCCTCCAGATGGGCCTTGGGGCTACACCTTC
- TRBJ1-4 - TRBV4-2 CASSQGVGALEKLFF TGTGCCAGCAGCCAAGGGGTGGGGGCGCTTGAAAAACTGTTTTTT
- TRBJ2-1 TRBD1 TRBV5-1 CASSLDYRGRENEQFF TGCGCCAGCAGCTTGGATTACAGGGGGCGCGAAAATGAGCAGTTCTTC